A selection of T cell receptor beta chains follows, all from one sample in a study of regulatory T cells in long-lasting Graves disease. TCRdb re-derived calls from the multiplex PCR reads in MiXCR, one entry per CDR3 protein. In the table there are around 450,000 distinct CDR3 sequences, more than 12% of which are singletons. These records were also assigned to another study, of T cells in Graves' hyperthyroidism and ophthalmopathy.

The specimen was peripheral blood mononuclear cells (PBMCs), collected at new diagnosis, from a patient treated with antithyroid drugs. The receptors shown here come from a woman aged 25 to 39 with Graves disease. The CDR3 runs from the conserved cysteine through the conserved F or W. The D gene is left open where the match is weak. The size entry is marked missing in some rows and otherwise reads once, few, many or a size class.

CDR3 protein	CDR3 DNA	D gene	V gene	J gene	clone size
CASRIAGESGEQYF	TGTGCCAGCAGAATAGCGGGAGAATCGGGCGAGCAGTACTTC	TRBD2	TRBV11-3	TRBJ2-7	many
CASSSEGPTDTQYF	TGTGCCAGCAGCTCGGAGGGCCCCACAGATACGCAGTATTTT	NA	TRBV7-9	TRBJ2-3	many
CASSLRDRAPNYGYTF	TGTGCCAGCAGCTTACGGGACAGAGCTCCTAACTATGGCTACACCTTC	TRBD1	TRBV9	TRBJ1-2	many
CASSSVDDGELFF	TGTGCCAGCAGTTCGGTCGATGACGGGGAGCTGTTTTTT	NA	TRBV12-3/TRBV12-4	TRBJ2-2	many
CASSVTSGHGAETQYF	TGTGCCAGTAGTGTAACTAGCGGGCACGGGGCAGAGACCCAGTACTTC	TRBD2	TRBV19	TRBJ2-5	NA
CASSQVPSLSSSYEQYF	TGTGCCAGCAGCCAAGTCCCCTCACTTAGCAGCTCCTACGAGCAGTACTTC	NA	TRBV3-1	TRBJ2-7	many
CASSLWMRGLEETQYF	TGTGCCAGCAGCCTCTGGATGAGGGGTCTTGAAGAGACCCAGTACTTC	NA	TRBV2	TRBJ2-5	many
CSARGDVSQPQHF	TGCAGTGCTAGGGGGGACGTAAGTCAGCCCCAGCATTTT	NA	TRBV20-1	TRBJ1-5	many
CASSYSTSRQPLDTQYF	TGTGCCAGCAGTTACTCGACTAGTCGCCAACCCCTAGATACGCAGTATTTT	NA	TRBV6-5	TRBJ2-3	many
CASSLRAVKWQVLSSYNSPLHF	TGTGCCAGCAGTTTAAGGGCAGTTAAGTGGCAGGTTTTAAGCTCCTATAATTCACCCCTCCACTTT	NA	TRBV27	TRBJ1-6	few
CAISEGTVRWFF	TGTGCCATCAGTGAGGGGACCGTACGGTGGTTCTTC	NA	TRBV10-3	TRBJ2-1	few
CASSLGPMGNEQFF	TGTGCCAGCAGTTTAGGGCCGATGGGCAATGAGCAGTTCTTC	NA	TRBV27	TRBJ2-1	NA
CSVRSDGDGKLFF	TGCAGCGTGCGGTCAGACGGGGATGGAAAACTGTTTTTT	NA	TRBV29-1	TRBJ1-4	NA
CASSLKDGSSPLHF	TGCGCCAGCAGCTTGAAAGACGGTTCTTCACCCCTCCACTTT	NA	TRBV5-1	TRBJ1-6	many
CASSMGTGGLVYGYTF	TGTGCCAGTAGTATGGGTACAGGGGGACTAGTCTATGGCTACACCTTC	TRBD1	TRBV19	TRBJ1-2	few
CASSLPYRYRRTDTQYF	TGTGCCAGCAGTTTACCGTATAGATACCGCCGCACAGATACGCAGTATTTT	NA	TRBV27	TRBJ2-3	few
CASSQAVNTEAFF	TGCGCCAGCAGCCAAGCAGTTAACACTGAAGCTTTCTTT	NA	TRBV4-1	TRBJ1-1	NA
CASSSRAQGPETQYF	TGCGCCAGCAGCTCGAGGGCCCAGGGGCCAGAGACCCAGTACTTC	NA	TRBV5-1	TRBJ2-5	NA
CASSQDLGLARYEQYF	TGTGCCAGCAGCCAAGATTTGGGACTAGCGAGATACGAGCAGTACTTC	TRBD2	TRBV3-1	TRBJ2-7	many
CASSLWISGRAYNEQFF	TGTGCCAGCAGTTTATGGATCAGCGGGAGGGCCTACAATGAGCAGTTCTTC	TRBD2	TRBV28	TRBJ2-1	many
CATSDTPGQGKGVRETQYF	TGTGCCACCAGTGACACCCCGGGACAGGGAAAGGGAGTTCGAGAGACCCAGTACTTC	TRBD1	TRBV24-1	TRBJ2-5	many
CASRTGGGPEAFF	TGTGCCAGCAGAACTGGAGGGGGCCCCGAAGCTTTCTTT	TRBD1	TRBV2	TRBJ1-1	many
CASKVYTSTDTQYF	TGTGCCAGCAAGGTCTACACATCCACAGATACGCAGTATTTT	NA	TRBV6-1	TRBJ2-3	few
CASSFERAGANVLTF	TGTGCCAGCAGTTTTGAAAGGGCTGGGGCCAACGTCCTGACTTTC	NA	TRBV27	TRBJ2-6	NA
CASSQGTANQPQHF	TGTGCCAGCAGCCAGGGGACGGCGAATCAGCCCCAGCATTTT	NA	TRBV3-1	TRBJ1-5	many
CAASPRNTGELFF	TGTGCCGCGAGCCCCCGAAACACCGGGGAGCTGTTTTTT	NA	TRBV25-1	TRBJ2-2	few
CASTPGSDSPLGDEQYF	TGTGCCAGCACCCCGGGCTCAGACAGCCCCCTAGGCGACGAGCAGTACTTC	NA	TRBV7-6	TRBJ2-7	NA
CATSREEGQSDTETFF	TGTGCCACCAGCAGAGAAGAGGGGCAGTCAGACACTGAAACTTTCTTT	NA	TRBV15	TRBJ1-1	NA
CASSPPGLAGDYEQYF	TGTGCCAGCAGCCCACCGGGACTAGCGGGAGACTACGAGCAGTACTTC	TRBD2	TRBV7-9	TRBJ2-7	NA
CASSLDPRTGQETQYF	TGTGCCAGCAGCTTAGATCCCCGGACAGGACAAGAGACCCAGTACTTC	TRBD1	TRBV11-2	TRBJ2-5	few
CASSKPTVNTGELFF	TGTGCCAGCTCAAAGCCGACTGTGAACACCGGGGAGCTGTTTTTT	NA	TRBV18	TRBJ2-2	NA
CASSYQGADQPQHF	TGTGCCAGCAGTTATCAGGGGGCGGATCAGCCCCAGCATTTT	TRBD1	TRBV6-2/TRBV6-3	TRBJ1-5	many
CASSIGRTSGAKNIQYF	TGTGCCAGTAGTATCGGAAGGACTAGCGGAGCCAAAAACATTCAGTACTTC	TRBD2	TRBV19	TRBJ2-4	NA
CASSVVTSGSDEQFF	TGTGCCAGCAGCGTAGTTACTAGCGGGAGTGATGAGCAGTTCTTC	TRBD2	TRBV9	TRBJ2-1	NA
CASSQTLGTGGNQPQHF	TGTGCCAGCAGCCAAACCCTGGGGACAGGGGGTAATCAGCCCCAGCATTTT	TRBD1	TRBV3-1	TRBJ1-5	many
CASSLWGETQYF	TGTGCCAGCAGTTTATGGGGAGAGACCCAGTACTTC	NA	TRBV12-3/TRBV12-4	TRBJ2-5	many
CASSLARMGGVGENIQYF	TGTGCCAGCAGCTTAGCGCGTATGGGGGGAGTGGGGGAAAACATTCAGTACTTC	NA	TRBV7-9	TRBJ2-4	NA
CASSFSDRQGTQYF	TGTGCCAGCAGTTTTTCGGACAGGCAAGGGACCCAGTACTTC	TRBD1	TRBV12-3/TRBV12-4	TRBJ2-5	many
CASSVRDSYSYEQYF	TGTGCCAGTAGTGTCCGGGACTCCTACTCCTACGAGCAGTACTTC	NA	TRBV19	TRBJ2-7	NA
CACDSRDRGGNEQFF	TGTGCCTGCGACTCCCGGGACAGGGGGGGCAATGAGCAGTTCTTC	TRBD1	TRBV30	TRBJ2-1	NA
CASMQSMNTEAFF	TGTGCCAGCATGCAGAGCATGAACACTGAAGCTTTCTTT	NA	TRBV2	TRBJ1-1	many
CASSPPSRAAGNTIYF	TGTGCCAGCTCACCACCGAGTCGGGCAGCTGGAAACACCATATATTTT	NA	TRBV18	TRBJ1-3	many
CSAKGTGELFF	TGCAGTGCGAAAGGCACCGGGGAGCTGTTTTTT	NA	TRBV20-1	TRBJ2-2	few
CAITPTMVGNEQFF	TGTGCCATCACCCCGACCATGGTGGGAAATGAGCAGTTCTTC	NA	TRBV10-3	TRBJ2-1	many
CASSLTVGTGGGEQYF	TGTGCCAGCAGCTTAACAGTGGGGACAGGGGGCGGCGAGCAGTACTTC	TRBD1	TRBV7-3	TRBJ2-7	many
CASSPSSGEQFF	TGTGCCAGCAGCCCCAGTAGCGGCGAGCAGTTCTTC	NA	TRBV5-4	TRBJ2-1	NA
CASSPRLAGEGETQYF	TGTGCCAGCAGCCCCCGTCTAGCGGGAGAGGGCGAGACCCAGTACTTC	TRBD2	TRBV7-2	TRBJ2-5	many
CASSRTASYEQYF	TGTGCCAGCAGCAGGACAGCTTCCTACGAGCAGTACTTC	NA	TRBV9	TRBJ2-7	many
CASSPSRGIPEAFF	TGTGCCAGCAGCCCCTCGAGGGGCATCCCTGAAGCTTTCTTT	NA	TRBV12-3/TRBV12-4	TRBJ1-1	many
CASSRNEWLEKLFF	TGTGCCAGCAGTCGTAACGAATGGCTGGAAAAACTGTTTTTT	NA	TRBV2	TRBJ1-4	many
CASSQDRGIAGGLWGADTQYF	TGTGCCAGCAGCCAGGATAGGGGTATAGCGGGAGGGCTTTGGGGGGCAGATACGCAGTATTTT	TRBD2	TRBV3-1	TRBJ2-3	few
CASEEQGGQTDTQYF	TGCGCCAGCGAAGAACAGGGAGGTCAGACAGATACGCAGTATTTT	NA	TRBV5-1	TRBJ2-3	NA